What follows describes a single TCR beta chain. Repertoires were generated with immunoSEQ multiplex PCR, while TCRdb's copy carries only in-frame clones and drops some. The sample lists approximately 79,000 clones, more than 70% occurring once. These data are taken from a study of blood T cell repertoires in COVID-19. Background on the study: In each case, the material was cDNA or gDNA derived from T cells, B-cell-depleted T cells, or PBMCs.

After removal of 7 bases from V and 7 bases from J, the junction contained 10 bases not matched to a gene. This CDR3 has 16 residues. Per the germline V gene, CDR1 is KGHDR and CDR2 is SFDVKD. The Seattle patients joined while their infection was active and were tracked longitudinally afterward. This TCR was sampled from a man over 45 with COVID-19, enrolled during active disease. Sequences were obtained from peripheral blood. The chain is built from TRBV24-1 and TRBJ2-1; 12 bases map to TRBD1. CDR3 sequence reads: CATSSPGTGGKNEQFF. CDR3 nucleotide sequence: TGTGCCACCAGCAGCCCGGGGACAGGGGGCAAAAATGAGCAGTTCTTC.